A selection of T cell receptor beta chains follows, all from one sample in a study of T cells in Graves' hyperthyroidism and ophthalmopathy. Each CDR3 protein is one row after TCRdb ran MiXCR on the multiplex PCR reads. The table lists fewer than 350,000 distinct CDR3 sequences, roughly 19% of them singletons. The sequencing input was blood. These receptors all come from a man between 45 and 60 years old with Graves' ophthalmopathy. Both conserved end residues are part of each CDR3. The D gene is left open where the match is weak. Clone size is stated in some rows and not others, as once, few, many or a class when expanded.

clone_size: few; d_call: TRBD2; v_call: TRBV20-1; j_call: TRBJ2-3; cdr3_length: 16; cdr3_nt: TGCAGTGCCCAAAGTTCTAGCGGGAGGGGCACAGATACGCAGTATTTT; cdr3_aa: CSAQSSSGRGTDTQYF
clone_size: few; d_call: -; v_call: TRBV5-6; j_call: TRBJ2-2; cdr3_length: 16; cdr3_nt: TGTGCCAGCAGCTTGGTTTCCTGGCGGGACACCGGGGAGCTGTTTTTT; cdr3_aa: CASSLVSWRDTGELFF
clone_size: many; d_call: TRBD2; v_call: TRBV11-1; j_call: TRBJ2-1; cdr3_length: 17; cdr3_nt: TGTGCCAGCAGCTTCCTGGCCGCTAGCGGGATAAGGAATGAGCAGTTCTTC; cdr3_aa: CASSFLAASGIRNEQFF
clone_size: -; d_call: TRBD1; v_call: TRBV29-1; j_call: TRBJ2-3; cdr3_length: 11; cdr3_nt: TGCAGCGTGCAGGGGGCTGATACGCAGTATTTT; cdr3_aa: CSVQGADTQYF
clone_size: -; d_call: -; v_call: TRBV7-2; j_call: TRBJ1-5; cdr3_length: 14; cdr3_nt: TGTGCCAGCAGCTCATTTGGGGGCAATCAGCCCCAGCATTTT; cdr3_aa: CASSSFGGNQPQHF
clone_size: few; d_call: TRBD2; v_call: TRBV6-2/TRBV6-3; j_call: TRBJ2-7; cdr3_length: 13; cdr3_nt: TGTGCCAGCAGTCCCGGGAGGGTAGTCGAGCAGTACTTC; cdr3_aa: CASSPGRVVEQYF
clone_size: many; d_call: TRBD1; v_call: TRBV11-2; j_call: TRBJ1-5; cdr3_length: 15; cdr3_nt: TGTGCCAGCAGCTTAGGGTCGACAGGGAATCAGCCCCAGCATTTT; cdr3_aa: CASSLGSTGNQPQHF
clone_size: few; d_call: -; v_call: TRBV4-1; j_call: TRBJ2-2; cdr3_length: 15; cdr3_nt: TGCGCCAGCAGCCAAAGCGAGGGCTTCACCGGGGAGCTGTTTTTT; cdr3_aa: CASSQSEGFTGELFF
clone_size: -; d_call: -; v_call: TRBV20-1; j_call: TRBJ1-2; cdr3_length: 16; cdr3_nt: TGCAGTGCTAGAGATCCAGACGGGGGGGCAGGCTATGGCTACACCTTC; cdr3_aa: CSARDPDGGAGYGYTF
clone_size: -; d_call: TRBD2; v_call: TRBV3-1; j_call: TRBJ2-7; cdr3_length: 17; cdr3_nt: TGTGCCAGCAGCCAACCTCTGGCGGGAGGAGAACAATACGAGCAGTACTTC; cdr3_aa: CASSQPLAGGEQYEQYF
clone_size: -; d_call: -; v_call: TRBV5-1; j_call: TRBJ1-6; cdr3_length: 14; cdr3_nt: TGCGCCAGCAGCCCGACGGTAAATAATTCACCCCTCCACTTT; cdr3_aa: CASSPTVNNSPLHF
clone_size: many; d_call: -; v_call: TRBV3-1; j_call: TRBJ1-5; cdr3_length: 15; cdr3_nt: TGTGCCAGCAGCCGGACGCAGGGTAGCAATCAGCCCCAGCATTTT; cdr3_aa: CASSRTQGSNQPQHF
clone_size: few; d_call: -; v_call: TRBV20-1; j_call: TRBJ2-3; cdr3_length: 10; cdr3_nt: TGCAGTGCCTGGCTGGATACGCAGTATTTT; cdr3_aa: CSAWLDTQYF
clone_size: -; d_call: TRBD2; v_call: TRBV7-9; j_call: TRBJ2-1; cdr3_length: 17; cdr3_nt: TGTGCCAGCAGCACCCGGACTAGCGGGACCTCCTACAATGAGCAGTTCTTC; cdr3_aa: CASSTRTSGTSYNEQFF
clone_size: few; d_call: TRBD2; v_call: TRBV12-3/TRBV12-4; j_call: TRBJ2-1; cdr3_length: 16; cdr3_nt: TGTGCCAGCAGGCTCGGGGGGGGACTCCAAACCAAGGAGCAGTTCTTC; cdr3_aa: CASRLGGGLQTKEQFF
clone_size: -; d_call: -; v_call: TRBV10-3; j_call: TRBJ2-7; cdr3_length: 12; cdr3_nt: TGTACCATCAGTGACGAGGGGGGAGGGCAGTACTTC; cdr3_aa: CTISDEGGGQYF
clone_size: many; d_call: -; v_call: TRBV30; j_call: TRBJ2-1; cdr3_length: 11; cdr3_nt: TGTGCCTGGAGTGTCGGGGGTGAGCAGTTCTTC; cdr3_aa: CAWSVGGEQFF
clone_size: few; d_call: TRBD1; v_call: TRBV12-3/TRBV12-4; j_call: TRBJ2-1; cdr3_length: 14; cdr3_nt: TGTGCCAGCAGTTTATACGACGGGACAGGTTTTGAGTTCTTC; cdr3_aa: CASSLYDGTGFEFF
clone_size: -; d_call: TRBD2; v_call: TRBV6-2/TRBV6-3; j_call: TRBJ2-1; cdr3_length: 13; cdr3_nt: TGTGCCAGCAGTAATGCCGGGACTAGCGGGACTATCTTC; cdr3_aa: CASSNAGTSGTIF
clone_size: -; d_call: TRBD2; v_call: TRBV6-2/TRBV6-3; j_call: TRBJ2-7; cdr3_length: 13; cdr3_nt: TGTGCCAGCAGTTACTTGGGGGGGTACGAGCAGTACTTC; cdr3_aa: CASSYLGGYEQYF
clone_size: -; d_call: TRBD1; v_call: TRBV28; j_call: TRBJ1-2; cdr3_length: 15; cdr3_nt: TGTGCCAGCAGTCCACGGGACAGGGGGCGCGATGGCTACACCTTC; cdr3_aa: CASSPRDRGRDGYTF
clone_size: -; d_call: -; v_call: TRBV30; j_call: TRBJ1-6; cdr3_length: 12; cdr3_nt: TGTGCCTGGAGTGGCAGGGACTCACCCCTCCACTTT; cdr3_aa: CAWSGRDSPLHF
clone_size: -; d_call: -; v_call: TRBV14; j_call: TRBJ2-2; cdr3_length: 13; cdr3_nt: TGTGCCAGCAGCCAACCACCCCACCGGGAGCTGTTTTTT; cdr3_aa: CASSQPPHRELFF
clone_size: -; d_call: TRBD1; v_call: TRBV20-1; j_call: TRBJ1-5; cdr3_length: 15; cdr3_nt: TGCAGTCTGAAGGTGGGACAGGAGACCAATCAGCCCCAGCATTTT; cdr3_aa: CSLKVGQETNQPQHF
clone_size: -; d_call: TRBD1; v_call: TRBV19; j_call: TRBJ1-1; cdr3_length: 16; cdr3_nt: TGTGCCAGTAGTTCGGGACAGGGGCCCTTGAACACTGAAGCTTTCTTT; cdr3_aa: CASSSGQGPLNTEAFF
clone_size: many; d_call: TRBD2; v_call: TRBV20-1; j_call: TRBJ2-2; cdr3_length: 13; cdr3_nt: TGCAGTGCTAAAAGCGGGATGTTCGGGGAGCTGTTTTTT; cdr3_aa: CSAKSGMFGELFF
clone_size: few; d_call: -; v_call: TRBV2; j_call: TRBJ1-5; cdr3_length: 16; cdr3_nt: TGTGCCAGCAGTGAGATCGAATTTTATAGCAATCAGCCCCAGCATTTT; cdr3_aa: CASSEIEFYSNQPQHF